These T cell receptor beta chains were read from a single sample in a study of cytomegalovirus exposure and HLA in healthy donors. Using immunoSEQ multiplex PCR, the repertoire was profiled, and TCRdb retains in-frame clones only, with some absent. The sample includes 130,000 to 150,000 clones, about four fifths of them seen just once. Sequencing was carried out using PBMCs. Receptors originate from a woman aged 25 to 39 in good health and CMV-seronegative. CDR3s include the opening cysteine and the closing phenylalanine or tryptophan. Each record gives: D gene, J gene, clone size, V gene, CDR3 DNA, CDR3 protein. The D gene is left open where the match is weak. Expanded clones are given a class, and other clones once, few, many or no size at all.

D gene: .
J gene: TRBJ2-3
clone size: .
V gene: TRBV27
CDR3 DNA: TGTGCCAGCTCGAAGGCGGGATACACAGATACGCAGTATTTT
CDR3 protein: CASSKAGYTDTQYF

D gene: TRBD2
J gene: TRBJ2-3
clone size: .
V gene: TRBV5-1
CDR3 DNA: TGCGCCAGCAAAGCCTCCCTTAGCGGGACCACAGATACGCAGTATTTT
CDR3 protein: CASKASLSGTTDTQYF

D gene: .
J gene: TRBJ2-7
clone size: .
V gene: TRBV18
CDR3 DNA: TGTGCCAGCTCACAAGGGGGAAACTACGAGCAGTACTTC
CDR3 protein: CASSQGGNYEQYF

D gene: TRBD2
J gene: TRBJ2-7
clone size: .
V gene: TRBV11-2
CDR3 DNA: TGTGCCAGCAGCTTACTAGCGGGGGGCTCCTACGAGCAGTACTTC
CDR3 protein: CASSLLAGGSYEQYF

D gene: .
J gene: TRBJ2-7
clone size: .
V gene: TRBV30
CDR3 DNA: TGTGCCTGGAGTCCACACCCCTCCACAGGGTCCTACGAGCAGTACTTC
CDR3 protein: CAWSPHPSTGSYEQYF

D gene: TRBD1
J gene: TRBJ2-3
clone size: .
V gene: TRBV2
CDR3 DNA: TGTGCCAGCGGGGGACAGGGGCACACAGATACGCAGTATTTT
CDR3 protein: CASGGQGHTDTQYF

D gene: TRBD2
J gene: TRBJ2-3
clone size: .
V gene: TRBV7-2
CDR3 DNA: TGTGCCAGCAGCTTAGCGGTCTTCGGCGGGGGATCCACAGATACGCAGTATTTT
CDR3 protein: CASSLAVFGGGSTDTQYF

D gene: TRBD2
J gene: TRBJ2-3
clone size: .
V gene: TRBV29-1
CDR3 DNA: TGCAGCGCCGGGCGGCTAGCGGGTATGGTGGCAGATACGCAGTATTTT
CDR3 protein: CSAGRLAGMVADTQYF

D gene: TRBD2
J gene: TRBJ2-3
clone size: .
V gene: TRBV10-3
CDR3 DNA: TGTGCCATCAGTTCAGCGGGGGGGCTGACAGATACGCAGTATTTT
CDR3 protein: CAISSAGGLTDTQYF

D gene: TRBD1
J gene: TRBJ1-2
clone size: .
V gene: TRBV6-6
CDR3 DNA: TGTGCCAGCAGTTATTCCGGACAGGGGGCGCGGGGCTACACCTTC
CDR3 protein: CASSYSGQGARGYTF

D gene: .
J gene: TRBJ2-1
clone size: .
V gene: TRBV27
CDR3 DNA: TGTGCCAGCAGTTTAGGGGGCAGGGGCAATGAGCAGTTCTTC
CDR3 protein: CASSLGGRGNEQFF

D gene: .
J gene: TRBJ2-7
clone size: .
V gene: TRBV19
CDR3 DNA: TGTGCCAGTAGTATTTCCAGGGAGGTGGTCAAGCAGTACTTC
CDR3 protein: CASSISREVVKQYF

D gene: .
J gene: TRBJ1-2
clone size: .
V gene: TRBV6-6
CDR3 DNA: TGTGCCAGCAGTCTGGACAGCAACTATGGCTACACCTTC
CDR3 protein: CASSLDSNYGYTF

D gene: .
J gene: TRBJ1-2
clone size: .
V gene: TRBV5-5
CDR3 DNA: TGTGCCAGCAGCTTGTTTTGGCCAGGGGTGCCCCTTTGGGATGGCTACACCTTC
CDR3 protein: CASSLFWPGVPLWDGYTF

D gene: .
J gene: TRBJ2-7
clone size: .
V gene: TRBV19
CDR3 DNA: TGTGCCAGTAGCCGGGACAAGAACTACGAGCAGTACTTC
CDR3 protein: CASSRDKNYEQYF

D gene: .
J gene: TRBJ2-1
clone size: .
V gene: TRBV18
CDR3 DNA: TGTGCCAGCTCACGAGCAGGGGTTTTCAATGAGCAGTTCTTC
CDR3 protein: CASSRAGVFNEQFF

D gene: TRBD2
J gene: TRBJ2-7
clone size: .
V gene: TRBV5-1
CDR3 DNA: TGCGCCAGCAGCTTGATGAGCGGGGGTTATGAGCAGTACTTC
CDR3 protein: CASSLMSGGYEQYF

D gene: .
J gene: TRBJ1-1
clone size: .
V gene: TRBV7-9
CDR3 DNA: TGTGCCAGCAGCTTAGTCTATCCAGGGGCTGGGACTGAAGCTTTCTTT
CDR3 protein: CASSLVYPGAGTEAFF

D gene: .
J gene: TRBJ2-2
clone size: .
V gene: TRBV2
CDR3 DNA: TGTGCCAGCAGTGGACAAAACACCGGGGAGCTGTTTTTT
CDR3 protein: CASSGQNTGELFF

D gene: .
J gene: TRBJ1-2
clone size: many
V gene: TRBV4-1
CDR3 DNA: TGCGCCAGCAGCCAATACGAGGGCCGACATGGCTACACCTTC
CDR3 protein: CASSQYEGRHGYTF

D gene: TRBD1
J gene: TRBJ2-7
clone size: .
V gene: TRBV29-1
CDR3 DNA: TGCAGCGTCGCAAACAGGGGGCCATCCTACGAGCAGTACTTC
CDR3 protein: CSVANRGPSYEQYF

D gene: TRBD2
J gene: TRBJ2-5
clone size: .
V gene: TRBV15
CDR3 DNA: TGTGCCACCAGCAGAGACCTAGCGGGGGAGACCCAGTACTTC
CDR3 protein: CATSRDLAGETQYF

D gene: .
J gene: TRBJ1-2
clone size: .
V gene: TRBV10-2
CDR3 DNA: TGCGCCAGCTCAACAGGGAAGTCGTTTGGCTACACCTTC
CDR3 protein: CASSTGKSFGYTF

D gene: TRBD1
J gene: TRBJ1-6
clone size: .
V gene: TRBV12-5
CDR3 DNA: TGTGCTAGTGGTTTAGGACAGGGCGATTATTCACCCCTCCACTTT
CDR3 protein: CASGLGQGDYSPLHF

D gene: TRBD1
J gene: TRBJ2-7
clone size: .
V gene: TRBV7-3
CDR3 DNA: TGTGCCAGCAGCCTGGACAGGGTGGGCGAGCAGTACTTC
CDR3 protein: CASSLDRVGEQYF

D gene: .
J gene: TRBJ1-6
clone size: .
V gene: TRBV18
CDR3 DNA: TGTGCCAGCTCCAGTTATAAGGGGGGGATGTATAATTCACCCCTCCACTTT
CDR3 protein: CASSSYKGGMYNSPLHF

D gene: TRBD2
J gene: TRBJ2-3
clone size: .
V gene: TRBV2
CDR3 DNA: TGTGCCAGCACGGGGGGATACACAGATACGCAGTATTTT
CDR3 protein: CASTGGYTDTQYF

D gene: .
J gene: TRBJ1-1
clone size: .
V gene: TRBV29-1
CDR3 DNA: TGCAGCGTTGAATCTGGCGGGGTTAACACTGAAGCTTTCTTT
CDR3 protein: CSVESGGVNTEAFF

D gene: TRBD2
J gene: TRBJ2-3
clone size: .
V gene: TRBV5-1
CDR3 DNA: TGCGCCAGCAGCGGGGGGAGCGGGGGAACAGATACGCAGTATTTT
CDR3 protein: CASSGGSGGTDTQYF

D gene: TRBD1
J gene: TRBJ1-3
clone size: .
V gene: TRBV9
CDR3 DNA: TGTGCCAGCAGCCCCAGTTCCAGGGGGGGAAACACCATATATTTT
CDR3 protein: CASSPSSRGGNTIYF

D gene: TRBD1
J gene: TRBJ2-3
clone size: .
V gene: TRBV19
CDR3 DNA: TGTGCCAGTAGTATTTGGACAGGGGGGACAGATACGCAGTATTTT
CDR3 protein: CASSIWTGGTDTQYF

D gene: .
J gene: TRBJ2-3
clone size: .
V gene: TRBV7-3
CDR3 DNA: TGTGCCAGCAGCTTAGGCCGGGGAGGAGATACGCAGTATTTT
CDR3 protein: CASSLGRGGDTQYF

D gene: TRBD1
J gene: TRBJ2-5
clone size: once
V gene: TRBV18
CDR3 DNA: TGTGCCAGCTCACCACAAGGGGACAGGGGGCCCGGTGAGACCCAGTACTTC
CDR3 protein: CASSPQGDRGPGETQYF

D gene: TRBD1
J gene: TRBJ1-2
clone size: .
V gene: TRBV14
CDR3 DNA: TGTGCCAGCAGCCAACAGGGGGGAATTAACTATGGCTACACCTTC
CDR3 protein: CASSQQGGINYGYTF

D gene: .
J gene: TRBJ1-3
clone size: .
V gene: TRBV13
CDR3 DNA: TGTGCCAGCAGGCGGGGCTCTGGAAACACCATATATTTT
CDR3 protein: CASRRGSGNTIYF

D gene: TRBD2
J gene: TRBJ2-5
clone size: .
V gene: TRBV28
CDR3 DNA: TGTGCCAGCAGTTCCGGACTAGCGGGGGGTCAAGAGACCCAGTACTTC
CDR3 protein: CASSSGLAGGQETQYF

D gene: TRBD1
J gene: TRBJ2-1
clone size: .
V gene: TRBV12-5
CDR3 DNA: TGTGCTAGTGGTTTGGTCCGGGGGACAGGGTTAGATGAGCAGTTCTTC
CDR3 protein: CASGLVRGTGLDEQFF

D gene: TRBD1
J gene: TRBJ2-7
clone size: .
V gene: TRBV18
CDR3 DNA: TGTGCCAGCTCACCACCTTCGGCAGGGGGCCTTATACGCGAGCAGTACTTC
CDR3 protein: CASSPPSAGGLIREQYF

D gene: TRBD1
J gene: TRBJ2-7
clone size: .
V gene: TRBV29-1
CDR3 DNA: TGCAGCGTTAGGTTAGGGACAGGGTTCGGCGAGCAGTACTTC
CDR3 protein: CSVRLGTGFGEQYF

D gene: .
J gene: TRBJ2-2
clone size: .
V gene: TRBV5-1
CDR3 DNA: TGCGCCAGCATTAACCCTAATGCGAACACCGGGGAGCTGTTTTTT
CDR3 protein: CASINPNANTGELFF

D gene: TRBD1
J gene: TRBJ1-2
clone size: .
V gene: TRBV7-6
CDR3 DNA: TGTGCCAGCAGCTTAGAGTCCCCGGGACAGCGTGCCCTCAACTATGGCTACACCTTC
CDR3 protein: CASSLESPGQRALNYGYTF

D gene: TRBD1
J gene: TRBJ2-1
clone size: .
V gene: TRBV7-3
CDR3 DNA: TGTGCCAGCAGCGCGGACAGGGCAAAATACAATGAGCAGTTCTTC
CDR3 protein: CASSADRAKYNEQFF

D gene: .
J gene: TRBJ2-2
clone size: .
V gene: TRBV19
CDR3 DNA: TGTGCCAGCCGACCCCCCAGGGCCCTCCGCGGGGAGCTGTTTTTT
CDR3 protein: CASRPPRALRGELFF

D gene: .
J gene: TRBJ1-1
clone size: .
V gene: TRBV11-2
CDR3 DNA: TGTGCCAGCAACGTCAGGGGTGGCACTGAAGCTTTCTTT
CDR3 protein: CASNVRGGTEAFF

D gene: TRBD1
J gene: TRBJ2-2
clone size: .
V gene: TRBV5-1
CDR3 DNA: TGCGCCAGCAGCAACCTAGACAGGGTGGCCGGGGAGCTGTTTTTT
CDR3 protein: CASSNLDRVAGELFF

D gene: .
J gene: TRBJ1-6
clone size: .
V gene: TRBV30
CDR3 DNA: TGTGCCTGGAAGTGCCCCGGGACATTTTATAATTCACCCCTCCACTTT
CDR3 protein: CAWKCPGTFYNSPLHF

D gene: TRBD2
J gene: TRBJ2-2
clone size: .
V gene: TRBV9
CDR3 DNA: TGTGCCAGCAGCGTCGCGGGGGGGCCGGGCACCGGGGAGCTGTTTTTT
CDR3 protein: CASSVAGGPGTGELFF

D gene: .
J gene: TRBJ2-3
clone size: once
V gene: TRBV6-5
CDR3 DNA: TGTGCCAGCAGTTACGACAGGCGCACAGATACGCAGTATTTT
CDR3 protein: CASSYDRRTDTQYF

D gene: .
J gene: TRBJ2-3
clone size: .
V gene: TRBV9
CDR3 DNA: TGTGCCAGCAGCGCAGAGACGGGACACAGGGCAGATACGCAGTATTTT
CDR3 protein: CASSAETGHRADTQYF

D gene: TRBD1
J gene: TRBJ1-2
clone size: .
V gene: TRBV5-1
CDR3 DNA: TGCGCCAGCAGCCTGGGGGACAGGGCATCGAATGGCTACACCTTC
CDR3 protein: CASSLGDRASNGYTF